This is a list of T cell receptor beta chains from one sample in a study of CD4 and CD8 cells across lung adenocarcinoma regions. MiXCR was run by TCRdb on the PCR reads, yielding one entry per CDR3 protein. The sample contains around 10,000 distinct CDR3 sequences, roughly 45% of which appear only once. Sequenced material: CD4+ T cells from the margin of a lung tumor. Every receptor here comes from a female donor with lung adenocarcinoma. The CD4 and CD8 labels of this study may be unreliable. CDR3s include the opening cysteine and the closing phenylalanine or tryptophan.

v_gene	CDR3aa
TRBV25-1	CASSRDASINEQFF
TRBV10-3	CAISDRGPSYNEQFF
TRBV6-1	CACRLRAKDIQYF
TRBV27	CASSLWFQATSGRAGYEQYF
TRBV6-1	CASMRGNQPQHF
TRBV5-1	CASSLRVSGRPHEQFF
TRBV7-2	CASSSSTYQPQHF
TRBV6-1	CASSIQGSGANVLTF
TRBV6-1	CASRLLDTQYF
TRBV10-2	CASKGRGFAEAFF
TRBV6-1	CASGRGGEETQYF
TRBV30	CAWRGGDEQFF
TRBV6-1	CASTAEDEQYF
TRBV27	CARGSGAGGNDAQFF
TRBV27	CASSFWGQNTGELFF
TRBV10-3	CATTWGGRRDDEQFF
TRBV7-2	CASSLYPPPETQSF
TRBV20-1	CSAGQHVNEQFF
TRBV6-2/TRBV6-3	CASSHRPGLRGTDIQYF
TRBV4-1	CASSQDKVEGYTF
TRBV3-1	CASSQYSTQDRYGYTF
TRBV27	CASSKREGANTYEQYF
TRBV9	CASSARLAGYTDTQYF
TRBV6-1	CASSASRNLALWASNTQYF
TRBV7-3	CASSSGLLNAEAFF
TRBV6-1	CASSARHQYYEQYF
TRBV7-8	CASSLEAWGTGELFF